This TCR beta chain comes out of a study of blood T cell repertoires in COVID-19. In the study's own analysis: For nucleated cells, counts were estimated from reference gene primer amplification. Sequencing used immunoSEQ multiplex PCR; TCRdb keeps in-frame clones, though not all of them. V, J and clone size derive from that table, while D and trimming were established from the DNA sequence. In the table there are about 100,000 clones, just under 80% of which are singletons. CDR1 SGHNT and CDR2 YENEEA come from the germline V gene. CDR3 size: 17 residues. Trimming at V came to 4 bases and at J to 1 base, leaving 8 bases not matched to a gene.

The sample comprised peripheral blood. J is TRBJ2-2 and V is TRBV11-3; 8 nucleotides match TRBD2. The clonotype originates from a man between 70 and 80 years old with active or convalescent COVID-19. The CDR3 DNA reads TGTGCCAGCAGCTCGTGGACTAGCTCAAGGAACACCGGGGAGCTGTTTTTT. Translating it yields CASSSWTSSRNTGELFF. Full variable domain (missing parts from reference TRBV11-3 and TRBJ2-2): EAGVVQSPRYKIIEKKQPVAFWCNPISGHNTLYWYLQNLGQGPELLIRYENEEAVDDSQLPKDRFSAERLKGVDSTLKIQPAELGDSAVYLCASSSWTSSRNTGELFFGEGSRLTVL.